This is a list of T cell receptor beta chains from one sample in a study of CD8 T cells in Susac syndrome. A single record per CDR3 protein comes from TCRdb applying MiXCR to the immunoSEQ multiplex PCR reads. The table lists roughly 160,000 distinct CDR3 sequences, roughly 95% of them singletons. Sequences were obtained from CD4+ T cells from PBMCs. These receptors all stem from a human donor with Susac syndrome. Each CDR3 is given with its conserved first and last residue. The D gene is left open where the match is weak. Clone size is not always given. Where it is, it says once, few, many or a class for expanded clones.

d_call	v_call	j_call	clone_size	cdr3_nt	cdr3_aa
NA	TRBV5-4	TRBJ2-1	NA	TGTGCCAGCAGCTTAGCCGGGACACTAGTCTACAATGAGCAGTTCTTC	CASSLAGTLVYNEQFF
NA	TRBV5-6	TRBJ1-1	NA	TGTGCCAGCAGCTTAGGCCAGGGCAGTACTGAAGCTTTCTTT	CASSLGQGSTEAFF
NA	TRBV29-1	TRBJ1-1	NA	TGCAGCGTTGTAAGGGTTAACACTGAAGCTTTCTTT	CSVVRVNTEAFF
TRBD1	TRBV12-3/TRBV12-4	TRBJ1-1	NA	TGTGCCAGCAGTTTCCGGCAGGGGGACACTGAAGCTTTCTTT	CASSFRQGDTEAFF
TRBD1	TRBV24-1	TRBJ2-2	NA	TGTGCCACCAGTGATTTACAGGGGGCCGGGGAGCTGTTTTTT	CATSDLQGAGELFF
NA	TRBV28	TRBJ2-4	NA	TGTGCCAGCAGTTCCCAAATGGGGGTTAAGACCATTCAGTACTTC	CASSSQMGVKTIQYF
NA	TRBV16	TRBJ1-5	NA	TGTGCCAGCAGCCGCGATGGAACAAGCAATCAGCCCCAGCATTTT	CASSRDGTSNQPQHF
TRBD2	TRBV29-1	TRBJ2-3	few	TGCAGCGTGGCGGGAGTCAGTACAGATACGCAGTATTTT	CSVAGVSTDTQYF
NA	TRBV20-1	TRBJ2-7	NA	TGCAGTGCTGGTCCAGCCGGACGAGGGTCGTACGAGCAGTACTTC	CSAGPAGRGSYEQYF
NA	TRBV29-1	TRBJ2-2	NA	TGCAGCGTTGTGTGGGCCAACACCGGGGAGCTGTTTTTT	CSVVWANTGELFF
NA	TRBV12-3/TRBV12-4	TRBJ1-2	NA	TGTGCCAGCAGTTTATACTCAGGGGTTACCTATGGCTACACCTTC	CASSLYSGVTYGYTF
NA	TRBV12-3/TRBV12-4	TRBJ2-2	NA	TGTGCCAGCAGTTTATTGGAGGGAGTCGGGGAGCTGTTTTTT	CASSLLEGVGELFF
NA	TRBV30	TRBJ2-1	NA	TGTGCCTGGAGTGTACTAGGACTCAATGAGCAGTTCTTC	CAWSVLGLNEQFF
TRBD1	TRBV29-1	TRBJ2-5	NA	TGCAGCGTTGTGACAGGGGGACTCCAAGAGACCCAGTACTTC	CSVVTGGLQETQYF
TRBD1	TRBV6-2/TRBV6-3	TRBJ1-1	NA	TGTGCCAGCAACCGCCCCGGACAGGGACTCCACACTGAAGCTTTCTTT	CASNRPGQGLHTEAFF
NA	TRBV20-1	TRBJ2-5	NA	TGCAGTGCTAGTAAGCCCGCCCCCGTTCAAGAGACCCAGTACTTC	CSASKPAPVQETQYF
NA	TRBV9	TRBJ2-1	NA	TGTGCCAGCAGCGTGGCCGGGAACAATGAGCAGTTCTTC	CASSVAGNNEQFF
NA	TRBV11-3	TRBJ2-2	NA	TGTGCCAGCAGCCGGGACCGGAGCACCGGGGAGCTGTTTTTT	CASSRDRSTGELFF
NA	TRBV29-1	TRBJ2-1	NA	TGCAGCGTTGATGGTAGCGGCTTCTACAATGAGCAGTTCTTC	CSVDGSGFYNEQFF
NA	TRBV19	TRBJ1-1	NA	TGTGCCAGTAGTATCTTGGCAGGGCGAGAAGCTTTCTTT	CASSILAGREAFF
NA	TRBV18	TRBJ1-5	NA	TGTGCCAGCTCACCAATAAACAATCAGCCCCAGCATTTT	CASSPINNQPQHF
TRBD2	TRBV4-2	TRBJ2-1	NA	TGTGCCAGCAGCCAATTGGGTAGCGGGAGTACGCTCGGTACCAGATACAATGAGCAGTTCTTC	CASSQLGSGSTLGTRYNEQFF
TRBD1	TRBV4-3	TRBJ2-5	NA	TGCGCCAGCAGCCAAGACTACAGGGGTACCCAGTACTTC	CASSQDYRGTQYF
NA	TRBV20-1	TRBJ2-1	NA	TGCAGTGCCAGGTCGTGGGCAGGCAATGAGCAGTTCTTC	CSARSWAGNEQFF
NA	TRBV27	TRBJ2-6	NA	TGTGCCAGCAGTTTGGAGAACTCTGGGGCCAACGTCCTGACTTTC	CASSLENSGANVLTF
NA	TRBV30	TRBJ2-4	NA	TGTGCCTGGAGGCCCGGGGAAAAAAACATTCAGTACTTC	CAWRPGEKNIQYF
TRBD1	TRBV20-1	TRBJ1-2	NA	TGCAGTGCTAGTTTGGGGGGACAGGGCTATGGCTACACCTTC	CSASLGGQGYGYTF
NA	TRBV29-1	TRBJ2-5	once	TGCAGCGGGGGAGGAGGGAAGGGTGAGGAGACCCAGTACTTC	CSGGGGKGEETQYF